The 8 T cell receptor beta chains below all came from one sample that was sequenced in a study of OX40 agonist ivuxolimab in advanced cancers. Generated by immunoSEQ multiplex PCR, the TCRdb table keeps only in-frame clones and is missing some. The table includes roughly 52,000 clones, around 77% detected once. The input for sequencing was CD4+ or CD8+ T cells sorted from blood, taken in a trial of the OX40 agonist ivuxolimab. The receptor set was obtained from an adult with an advanced solid tumor such as melanoma, head and neck, liver or kidney cancer.

The chain carries TRBV4-1 and TRBJ2-7, with TRBD2 identical over 7 bases. From germline, CDR1 is MGHRA and CDR2 YSYEKL. The V segment lost 3 bases and the J segment 2 bases; nucleotides outside the gene matches: 4. This CDR3 is built from 14 residues. CDR3 nucleotide sequence: TGCGCCAGCAGCCAGGCTGGACTAGCCTACGAGCAGTACTTC. This codes for CASSQAGLAYEQYF.

This clone came up a few times. The V call is TRBV5-1, the J call TRBJ2-7, with 11 bases lining up with TRBD1. V was pared by 0 bases and J by 5 bases, with 10 bases of the junction left unmatched. The CDR3 is 17 residues long. Germline V lookup: CDR1 SGHRS, CDR2 YFSETQ. The CDR3 protein is CASSLELAGTGGDEQYF. The DNA of the CDR3 is TGCGCCAGCAGCTTGGAACTTGCCGGGACAGGGGGGGACGAGCAGTACTTC. The complete variable domain, with remaining parts taken from reference TRBV5-1 and TRBJ2-7, reads KAGVTQTPRYLIKTRGQQVTLSCSPISGHRSVSWYQQTPGQGLQFLFEYFSETQRNKGNFPGRFSGRQFSNSRSEMNVSTLELGDSALYLCASSLELAGTGGDEQYFGPGTRLTVT.

The V call is TRBV19, the J call TRBJ1-5; a possible D gene is TRBD1 (6 bases). The CDR3 runs to 15 residues. V was trimmed by 5 bases and J by 6 bases, leaving 17 bases between them. Germline V gives CDR1 LNHDA, CDR2 SQIVND (reference sequence). The CDR3: CASSLQGIGGQPQHF. The CDR3 DNA reads as TGTGCCAGTAGTTTACAGGGTATCGGAGGTCAGCCCCAGCATTTT.

The J gene is TRBJ2-7, the V gene TRBV5-1, with a possible D match to TRBD1 (5 bases). Trimming pared 0 bases from V and 4 bases from J, leaving 20 bases between. CDR1 is SGHRS, CDR2 YFSETQ, per germline. The CDR3 totals 17 residues. The CDR3: CASSLGTRVQSKYEQYF. The CDR3 DNA is TGCGCCAGCAGCTTGGGTACCAGGGTTCAGTCAAAGTACGAGCAGTACTTC.

This sequence joins TRBV21-1 and TRBJ1-5. TRBV21-1 is annotated as a pseudogene. This CDR3 has 13 residues. CDR3 bases: TGTGCCAGCAGCGCCTTCAATAATCACCCCCAGCATTTT. Translating gives CASSAFNNHPQHF.

The chain couples TRBV7-3 to TRBJ2-3; 7 positions match TRBD2. CDR3 size: 18 residues. J gave up 3 bases and V 5 bases, and 17 bases lay outside the gene matches. Germline-derived CDR1 and CDR2 are SGHTA and FQGTGA. The CDR3, as DNA: TGTGCCAGCAGCCCCCCGGGCGGGACCGGGAGGAGGACAGATACGCAGTATTTT. It encodes CASSPPGGTGRRTDTQYF. The variable domain in full, completed from reference TRBV7-3 and TRBJ2-3, reads GAGVSQTPSNKVTEKGKYVELRCDPISGHTALYWYRQSLGQGPEFLIYFQGTGAADDSGLPNDRFFAVRPEGSVSTLKIQRTERGDSAVYLCASSPPGGTGRRTDTQYFGPGTRLTVL.

This chain uses TRBV15 with TRBJ2-5; 13 nucleotides agree with TRBD2. V was pared by 1 base and J by 2 bases, with 7 bases of the junction left unmatched. The length of the CDR3 is 18 residues. Germline V gene lookup returns CDR1 LNHNV and CDR2 YYDKDF (reference sequence). The chain's CDR3 is CATSRVLAGGFNQETQYF. In DNA, the CDR3 is TGTGCCACCAGCAGAGTACTAGCGGGGGGGTTTAATCAAGAGACCCAGTACTTC.

This chain uses TRBV4-1 with TRBJ1-1; possible D gene TRBD1, 5 bases. The V end was cut by 4 bases, the J end by 1 base, with 10 bases between. The CDR3 is 14 amino acids. Per germline, CDR1 MGHRA and CDR2 YSYEKL. The CDR3 sequence is CASSPREGNTEAFF. For the CDR3, the DNA is TGCGCCAGCAGCCCCAGGGAGGGGAACACTGAAGCTTTCTTT.